This is a list of T cell receptor beta chains from one sample in a study of blood T cell repertoires in COVID-19. The repertoire was sequenced with immunoSEQ multiplex PCR; TCRdb's copy has only in-frame clones and lacks some. The data show about 200,000 clones, approximately 86% seen once. The material sequenced was peripheral blood. These receptors were obtained from a man aged 55 to 70 with acute or convalescent COVID-19. CDR3s include the opening cysteine and the closing phenylalanine or tryptophan. D genes are given only for firm matches. Size is stated for part of the rows, as once, few or many counts, or as a class when the clone is expanded.

v_call	clone_size	d_call	j_call	cdr3_nt	cdr3_aa
TRBV21-1	.	.	TRBJ1-2	TGTGCCAGCAGCGCACAGGGGGCAGGTGGCTACACCTTC	CASSAQGAGGYTF
TRBV11-2	once	TRBD1	TRBJ2-7	TGTGCCAGCAGCTTAGCCGTCGACAGGGGCTACGAGCAGTACTTC	CASSLAVDRGYEQYF
TRBV5-1	.	TRBD1	TRBJ2-7	TGCGCCAGCAGCTTGGCTCCAGGGGGTGGTCTCTACGAGCAGTACTTC	CASSLAPGGGLYEQYF
TRBV7-9	.	.	TRBJ2-7	TGTGCCAGCAGCTTAGAGGGGAAGGCTAACGAGCAGTACTTC	CASSLEGKANEQYF
TRBV28	.	TRBD1	TRBJ1-1	TGTGCCAGCAGCCAGAGACAGGGGCGGGGTGAAGCTTTCTTT	CASSQRQGRGEAFF
TRBV6-5	once	.	TRBJ1-1	TGTGCCAGCAGTTACTCAGCGGGCAGATCGAACACTGAAGCTTTCTTT	CASSYSAGRSNTEAFF
TRBV6-5	.	TRBD2	TRBJ2-7	TGTGCCAGCAGCGCGACTAGCGGGGCCCTCTACGAGCAGTACTTC	CASSATSGALYEQYF
TRBV6-5	few	TRBD1	TRBJ2-5	TGTGCCAGCACTGCAGGCAGGGGGTGGGAGACCCAGTACTTC	CASTAGRGWETQYF
TRBV28	.	.	TRBJ1-5	TGTGCCAGCACTGGGGCCCTCCATCAGCCCCAGCATTTT	CASTGALHQPQHF
TRBV6-5	.	.	TRBJ2-7	TGTGCCAGCAGCTATATTGGACTAACCTACGAGCAGTACTTC	CASSYIGLTYEQYF
TRBV15	once	TRBD1	TRBJ2-5	TGTGCCACCAGCAGGGCTACTCCTGGACAGGGGGGGACCCAGTACTTC	CATSRATPGQGGTQYF
TRBV3-1/TRBV3-2	.	.	TRBJ1-6	TGTGCCAGCAGCCCCGAAACAGGGTTAGTTAATTCACCCCTCCACTTT	CASSPETGLVNSPLHF
TRBV5-1	.	.	TRBJ1-4	TGCGCCAGCAGCTTGGCCCGGCAGGGGTATGAAAAACTGTTTTTT	CASSLARQGYEKLFF